This TCR beta chain was identified during a study of T cells after yellow fever vaccination. Germline lookup yields CDR1 SGHRS and CDR2 YFSETQ. V shed 4 bases, J shed 2 bases, and the junction held 8 bases outside the gene matches. This CDR3 is built from 16 residues. TCRdb independently ran MiXCR on the 5' RACE reads; one entry per CDR3 protein. The sample yields about 350,000 distinct CDR3 sequences, roughly 4.3% seen once. This TCR was sampled from a man aged 18 to 29 who received the YFV17D yellow fever vaccine. The chain joins TRBV5-1 to TRBJ2-5; TRBD2 matches at 10 bases. The sequencing here drew on PBMCs, taken 5 days after the yellow fever booster vaccination. CDR3 DNA: TGCGCCAGCAGCAGAAATAGCGGGGGGCCACAAGAGACCCAGTACTTC. Translated: CASSRNSGGPQETQYF.